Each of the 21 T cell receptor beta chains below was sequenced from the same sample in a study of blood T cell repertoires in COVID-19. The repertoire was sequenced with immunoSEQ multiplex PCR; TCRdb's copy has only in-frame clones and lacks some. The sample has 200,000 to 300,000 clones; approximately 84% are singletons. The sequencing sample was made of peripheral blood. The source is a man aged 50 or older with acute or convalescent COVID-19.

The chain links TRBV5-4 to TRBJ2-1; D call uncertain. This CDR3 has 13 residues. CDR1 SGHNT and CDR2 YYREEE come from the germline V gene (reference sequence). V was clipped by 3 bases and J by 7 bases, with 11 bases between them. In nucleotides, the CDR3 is TGTGCCAGCAGCTCATACAGCCGGAATGAGCAGTTCTTC. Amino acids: CASSSYSRNEQFF.

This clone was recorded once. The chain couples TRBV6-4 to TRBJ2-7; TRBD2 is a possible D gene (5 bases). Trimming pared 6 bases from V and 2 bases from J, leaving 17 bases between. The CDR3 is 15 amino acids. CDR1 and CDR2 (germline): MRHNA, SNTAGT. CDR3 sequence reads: CASRERKFGTYEQYF. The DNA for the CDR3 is TGTGCCAGCAGAGAGAGAAAATTCGGGACCTACGAGCAGTACTTC.

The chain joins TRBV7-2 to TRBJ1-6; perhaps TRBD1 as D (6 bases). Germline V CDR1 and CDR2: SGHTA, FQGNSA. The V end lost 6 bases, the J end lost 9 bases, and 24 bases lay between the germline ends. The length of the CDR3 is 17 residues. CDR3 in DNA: TGTGCCAGCAGTTCACAGGGTAGGCCGAATATTGGTTCACCCCTCCACTTT. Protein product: CASSSQGRPNIGSPLHF.

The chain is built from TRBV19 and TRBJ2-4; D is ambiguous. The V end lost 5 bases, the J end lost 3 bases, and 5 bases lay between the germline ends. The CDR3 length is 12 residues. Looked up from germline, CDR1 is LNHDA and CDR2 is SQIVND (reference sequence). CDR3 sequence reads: CASSFVKNIQYF. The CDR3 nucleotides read TGTGCCAGTAGTTTCGTCAAAAACATTCAGTACTTC.

The CDR3 nucleotides are TGTGCCTGGAGTGTACTGGGACAGGGTGCCTACGAGCAGTACTTC. This gives the protein CAWSVLGQGAYEQYF. This chain joins TRBV30 and TRBJ2-7, with 9 bases that match TRBD1. Germline-derived CDR1 and CDR2 are GTSNPN and SVGIG (reference sequence). Trimming cost V 0 bases and J 2 bases; bases outside gene matches: 5. The CDR3 has 15 residues.

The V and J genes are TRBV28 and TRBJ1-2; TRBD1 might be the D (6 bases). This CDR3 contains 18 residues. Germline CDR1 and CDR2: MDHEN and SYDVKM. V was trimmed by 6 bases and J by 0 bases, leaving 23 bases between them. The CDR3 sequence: CASSPRSQGKLTNYGYTF. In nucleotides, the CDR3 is TGTGCCAGCAGCCCCCGGTCCCAGGGGAAGCTGACTAACTATGGCTACACCTTC.

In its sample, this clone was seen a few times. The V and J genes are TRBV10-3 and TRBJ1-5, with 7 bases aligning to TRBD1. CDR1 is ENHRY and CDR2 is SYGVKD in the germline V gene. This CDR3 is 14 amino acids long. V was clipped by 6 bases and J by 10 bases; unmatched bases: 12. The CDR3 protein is CAISKGQRESPQHF. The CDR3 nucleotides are TGTGCCATCAGCAAGGGACAGAGAGAATCCCCCCAGCATTTT.

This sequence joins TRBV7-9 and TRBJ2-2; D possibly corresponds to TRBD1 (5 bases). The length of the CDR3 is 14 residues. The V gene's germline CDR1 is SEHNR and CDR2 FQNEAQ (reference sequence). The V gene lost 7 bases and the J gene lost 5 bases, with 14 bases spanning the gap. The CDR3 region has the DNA TGTGCCAGCATCCTCCAGGGTTGGACCGGGGAGCTGTTTTTT. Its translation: CASILQGWTGELFF.

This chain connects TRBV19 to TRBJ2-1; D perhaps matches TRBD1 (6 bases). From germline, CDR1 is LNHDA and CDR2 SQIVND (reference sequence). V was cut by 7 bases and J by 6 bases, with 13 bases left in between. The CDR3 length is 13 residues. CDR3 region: CASKQGYSNEQFF. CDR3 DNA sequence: TGTGCCAGTAAGCAGGGGTATAGCAATGAGCAGTTCTTC.

The CDR3 DNA follows: TGTGCCAGCAGCCTCGGGACAGGGCATTTCGAGCAGTACTTC. It encodes CASSLGTGHFEQYF. V gene TRBV5-4 combines with J gene TRBJ2-7; 9 bases are a match to TRBD1. CDR3 size: 14 residues. V shed 4 bases and J 6 bases; nucleotides not matched to a gene: 8. Germline assignment: CDR1 SGHNT and CDR2 YYREEE (reference sequence).

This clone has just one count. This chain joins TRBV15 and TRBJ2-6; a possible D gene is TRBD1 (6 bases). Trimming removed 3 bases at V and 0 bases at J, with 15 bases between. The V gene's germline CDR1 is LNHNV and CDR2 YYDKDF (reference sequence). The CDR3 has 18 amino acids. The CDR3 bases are TGTGCCACCAGCAGTGACAGGTTTCTGGTCTCTGGGGCCAACGTCCTGACTTTC. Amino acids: CATSSDRFLVSGANVLTF.

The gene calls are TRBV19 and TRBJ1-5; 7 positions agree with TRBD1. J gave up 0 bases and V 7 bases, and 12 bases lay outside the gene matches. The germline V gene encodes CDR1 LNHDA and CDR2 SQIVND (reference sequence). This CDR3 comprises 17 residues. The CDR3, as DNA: TGTGCCAGTACCGCCATGGGACAGAAGTATAGCAATCAGCCCCAGCATTTT. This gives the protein CASTAMGQKYSNQPQHF.

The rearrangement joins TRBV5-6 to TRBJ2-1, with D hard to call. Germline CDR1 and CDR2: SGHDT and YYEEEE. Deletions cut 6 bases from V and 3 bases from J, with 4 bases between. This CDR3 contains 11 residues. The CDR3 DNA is TGTGCCAGCACCCGCTACAATGAGCAGTTCTTC. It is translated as CASTRYNEQFF.

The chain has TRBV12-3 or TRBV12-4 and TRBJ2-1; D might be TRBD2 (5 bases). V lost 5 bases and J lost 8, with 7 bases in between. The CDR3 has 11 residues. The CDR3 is CASSLGDEQFF. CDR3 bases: TGTGCCAGCAGTCTCGGGGATGAGCAGTTCTTC.

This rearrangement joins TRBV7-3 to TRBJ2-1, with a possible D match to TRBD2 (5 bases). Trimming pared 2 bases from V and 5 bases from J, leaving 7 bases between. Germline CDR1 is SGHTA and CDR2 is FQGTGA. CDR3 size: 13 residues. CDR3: CASSLGSDNEQFF. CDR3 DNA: TGTGCCAGCAGCTTAGGTAGCGACAATGAGCAGTTCTTC.

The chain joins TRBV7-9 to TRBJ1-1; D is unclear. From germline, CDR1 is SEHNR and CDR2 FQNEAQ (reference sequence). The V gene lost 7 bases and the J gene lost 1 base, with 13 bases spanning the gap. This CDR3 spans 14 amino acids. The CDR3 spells CASTFYGENTEAFF. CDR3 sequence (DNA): TGTGCCAGCACCTTTTACGGGGAGAACACTGAAGCTTTCTTT.

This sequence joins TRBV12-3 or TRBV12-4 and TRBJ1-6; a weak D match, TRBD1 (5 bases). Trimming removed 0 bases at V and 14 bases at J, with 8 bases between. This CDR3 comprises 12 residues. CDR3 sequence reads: CASSLAAGALHF. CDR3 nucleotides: TGTGCCAGCAGTTTAGCGGCGGGGGCCCTCCACTTT.

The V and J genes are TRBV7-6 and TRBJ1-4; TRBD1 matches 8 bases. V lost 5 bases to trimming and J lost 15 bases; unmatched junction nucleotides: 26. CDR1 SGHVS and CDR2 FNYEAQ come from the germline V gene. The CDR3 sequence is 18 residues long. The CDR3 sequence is CASSPKRGQAWWAFVVFF. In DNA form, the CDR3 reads TGTGCCAGCAGCCCCAAACGGGGACAGGCGTGGTGGGCGTTTGTTGTGTTTTTT.

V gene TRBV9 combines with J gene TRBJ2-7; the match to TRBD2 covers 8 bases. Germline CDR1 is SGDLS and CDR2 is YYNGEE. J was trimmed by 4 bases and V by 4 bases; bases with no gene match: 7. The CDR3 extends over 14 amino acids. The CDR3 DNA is TGTGCCAGCAGCCGAGGAACGGGAGGGTACGAGCAGTACTTC. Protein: CASSRGTGGYEQYF.

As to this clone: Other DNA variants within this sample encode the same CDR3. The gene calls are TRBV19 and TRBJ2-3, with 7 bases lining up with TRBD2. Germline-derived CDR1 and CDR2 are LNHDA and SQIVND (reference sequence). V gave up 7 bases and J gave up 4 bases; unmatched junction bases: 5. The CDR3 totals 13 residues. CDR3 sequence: CASKTGGADTQYF. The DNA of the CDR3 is TGTGCCAGTAAAACGGGAGGTGCAGATACGCAGTATTTT. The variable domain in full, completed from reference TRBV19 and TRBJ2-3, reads DGGITQSPKYLFRKEGQNVTLSCEQNLNHDAMYWYRQDPGQGLRLIYYSQIVNDFQKGDIAEGYSVSREKKESFPLTVTSAQKNPTAFYLCASKTGGADTQYFGPGTRLTVL.

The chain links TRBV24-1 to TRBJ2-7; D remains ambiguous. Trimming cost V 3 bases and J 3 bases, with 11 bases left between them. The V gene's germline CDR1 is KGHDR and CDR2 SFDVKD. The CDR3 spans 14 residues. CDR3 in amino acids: CATSDPSSNYEQYF. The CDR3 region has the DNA TGTGCCACCAGTGATCCCAGTTCCAACTACGAGCAGTACTTC.